This record looks at one T cell receptor beta chain sequence and its context. The sample originates from a study of shared clonotypes between healthy human individuals. The assay was immunoSEQ multiplex PCR, and TCRdb's table has in-frame clones only and misses some. Seen here are fewer than 600,000 clones, less than 85% observed once, and the top ten hold 10% to 15%. Donors were Caucasian adults residing in Nashville, Tennessee, USA. Some 92 million PBMCs per unsorted sample were used for genomic DNA. Specimen: PBMCs. This receptor was taken from a woman aged 40 to 50 in good health. Some clones in this sample may be carry-over from other donors' samples.

CDR3 sequence: CASSDARGGPYNEQFF. The CDR3 DNA is TGTGCCAGCAGTGATGCGAGGGGGGGTCCCTACAATGAGCAGTTCTTC. This sequence joins TRBV2 and TRBJ2-1; TRBD2 is a possible D gene (7 bases). V was pared by 3 bases and J by 2 bases, with 14 bases between. The CDR3 length is 16 residues. Germline V CDR1 and CDR2: SNHLY, FYNNEI.